Listed below are T cell receptor beta chains from one sample, sequenced in a study of CD8 T cells in Susac syndrome. TCRdb redid the calling of the immunoSEQ multiplex PCR reads with MiXCR, one entry per CDR3 protein. The sample carries about 240,000 distinct CDR3 sequences, 95% to 97% recorded once. The sample comprised CD4+ T cells from PBMCs. Every receptor here comes from a human donor with Susac syndrome. CDR3s leave out the opening cysteine and the closing phenylalanine or tryptophan.

j_gene: TRBJ1-3
v_gene: TRBV2
CDR3aa: ASRTSGTAGNTIY

j_gene: TRBJ2-7
v_gene: TRBV2
CDR3aa: ASSVGTGLDEQY

j_gene: TRBJ2-5
v_gene: TRBV29-1
CDR3aa: SVEVLQETQY

j_gene: TRBJ1-2
v_gene: TRBV7-9
CDR3aa: ASSLGGQGFYGYT

j_gene: TRBJ2-1
v_gene: TRBV29-1
CDR3aa: SVGARYNEQF

j_gene: TRBJ2-5
v_gene: TRBV29-1
CDR3aa: SDGSGVETQY

j_gene: TRBJ1-2
v_gene: TRBV11-1
CDR3aa: ATGSDYGYT

j_gene: TRBJ2-1
v_gene: TRBV7-9
CDR3aa: ASSPASKGRGNEQF

j_gene: TRBJ1-2
v_gene: TRBV28
CDR3aa: ASSLRTVDGYT

j_gene: TRBJ2-4
v_gene: TRBV12-3/TRBV12-4
CDR3aa: ASTGWGGNIQY

j_gene: TRBJ2-6
v_gene: TRBV6-6
CDR3aa: ASNPSRKGANVLT

j_gene: TRBJ2-1
v_gene: TRBV20-1
CDR3aa: SARDPNEQF

j_gene: TRBJ2-3
v_gene: TRBV5-1
CDR3aa: ASSWTSLADTQY

j_gene: TRBJ2-3
v_gene: TRBV20-1
CDR3aa: TSTDTQY

j_gene: TRBJ2-1
v_gene: TRBV29-1
CDR3aa: SVFYRNEQF

j_gene: TRBJ2-1
v_gene: TRBV5-1
CDR3aa: ASSPGTTGNEQF

j_gene: TRBJ2-1
v_gene: TRBV20-1
CDR3aa: SAVRGSSYNEQF